This TCR beta chain was documented in a study of tumor and adjacent non-tumor tissue in lung cancer (dated by TCRdb to between 2018 and 2020). A note on the overall study: Patients with adenocarcinoma (12), squamous cell carcinoma (2) and small cell lung cancer (1) were included in the cohort. The 15 enrolled patients, of whom approximately ten were men and 5 were women, were aged roughly 31 to 80 years and were diagnosed with TNM stage I to III disease. A total of approximately 120,000,000 productive TCRbeta reads were generated by sequencing, corresponding to an average of about 4.17 million reads per sample. Using bulk TCRbeta repertoires from approximately 15 lung cancer patients, the study set lung tumor tissue side by side with matched distant non-tumor lung tissue. Around 31 paired specimens, one tumor and one normal lung sample per patient, were profiled by TCRbeta CDR3 sequencing. Broader findings and caveats from the paper: Peripheral blood was not sequenced, so blood TCRbeta repertoires were not examined in the lung cancer patients of the study. In normal lung, the top 100 clones accounted for a significantly larger cumulative share of the repertoire than in tumor tissue. The sequencing platform is not named in the methods, and unique molecular identifiers are not mentioned. Significantly higher TCR diversity (inverse Simpson) was observed in tumor tissue than in normal lung tissue (approximately 430 vs 150, P = 0.0075, Mann-Whitney U test). TCR diversity was significantly higher in younger patients, and greater tumor TCR diversity was associated with shorter overall survival and shorter disease-free survival. The cohort had only approximately 15 patients, and the authors noted that larger samples and more detailed clinical data are needed.

As concerns this clonotype: The antigen it recognizes is unknown. Sequence at one end of the junction differs from germline and may be a read error.

Library preparation employed multiplex PCR. The sample was run on an Illumina HiSeq 2500. TCRbeta libraries were constructed through three rounds of nested PCR with primers (Table S4) according to protocols adapted from ARM-PCR. Before sequencing, PCR products of 200-500 bp were cut from the gel and purified using the QIAquick gel extraction kit. Processing in the source paper ran as follows. Reads were cleaned with Trimmomatic, merged with FLASH into complete CDR3 sequences, and assigned to V(D)J germline segments with MiTCR. Clonal diversity was calculated as the inverse Simpson's index using VDJtools. Productive reads were defined as in-frame sequences without a premature stop codon. TCRdb reprocessed the public reads (quality trimming at Q25 with fastp, clone calling with MiXCR) and kept in-frame beta chains. Rows are unified per CDR3 protein, each entry keeping the most common DNA and genes. What appears here as the V and J calls and clone size reflects TCRdb's work, not the paper's. The sample table shows 52,000 or so distinct CDR3 sequences, and about 70% are seen once. Together, the top ten hold over 20% of the sample.

CDR1 MNHEY and CDR2 SVGEGT were looked up in the germline V gene. Taken from cysteine to phenylalanine, the CDR3 has 17 residues. The only DNA kept is the CDR3, 51 bases in frame from the first base. RNA was extracted from bulk unsorted tissue and checked for quality with a NanoDrop ND-1000 and an Agilent 2100. For the normal lung samples, distant non-tumor tissue was collected more than 3 cm away from the tumor edge. All donors had newly diagnosed lung cancer, had not received prior chemotherapy, and were admitted for thoracic surgery in China between August and November 2014. Patients who had received previous radiotherapy or chemotherapy, or who had another concurrent cancer, were excluded from the study. Surgical tissue pieces of roughly 1-2 cm3 were preserved in RNAlater solution and were kept at -80 degrees C until use.

The sequence came from a woman aged 60-75 years with non-small cell lung cancer. The sample was distant non-tumor lung tissue. The chain is encoded by TRBV6-2 or TRBV6-3 joined to TRBJ2-2, with the D gene not clear enough to name. The CDR3 protein is CASCYTQQWANTGELFF. The DNA sequence is as follows: TGTGCCAGCTGTTACACCCAACAGTGGGCCAACACCGGAGAGCTGTTTTTT.